This T cell receptor beta chain stems from a study of cytomegalovirus exposure and HLA in healthy donors. Study-wide findings and caveats: In an earlier analysis, in several hundred donors, most V segments appeared productive either ~87% or ~30% of the time. Later examination showed HLA-associated TCR beta chains had greater clonal expansion than equally common others. Trimming of TCR beta V- and J-genes showed a link, identified in a later analysis, to a missense DCLRE1C variant.

PCR primers comprised 60 Vbeta and 13 Jbeta primers. Produced via immunoSEQ multiplex PCR; TCRdb's table is partial and in-frame only. This table holds 140,000 or so clones, around 85% found once. After removal of 1 base from V and 4 bases from J, the junction contained 4 bases not matched to a gene. The germline CDR1 and CDR2 sequences are MNHEY and SVGAGI. This CDR3 contains 15 residues. Remarks on this clone: What it binds is not known.

Sequenced input: PBMCs. The source is a female donor in good health and CMV-seronegative. The genes are TRBV6-5 and TRBJ2-7; 10 positions agree with TRBD1. CDR3 in amino acids: CASSYYRQGAYEQYF. CDR3 coding DNA: TGTGCCAGCAGTTACTACAGACAGGGGGCGTACGAGCAGTACTTC.